The 15 T cell receptor beta chains given below trace back to one sample, sequenced in a study of blood T cell repertoires in COVID-19. TCRdb's copy holds only in-frame clones and misses some; the assay was immunoSEQ multiplex PCR. Of roughly 280,000 clones listed, around 89% are singletons. The specimen sequenced was PBMCs or T cells enriched from blood (not recorded which). Receptor source: a woman younger than 35 who had recovered from COVID-19.

The genes are TRBV27 and TRBJ2-7; a weak D match, TRBD1 (6 bases). The V gene lost 0 bases and the J gene lost 5 bases, with 11 bases spanning the gap. The CDR3 runs to 14 residues. In germline, CDR1 is MNHEY, CDR2 SMNVEV (reference sequence). The CDR3 DNA sequence: TGTGCCAGCAGTTTATCGGATACAGGGAACGAGCAGTACTTC. Protein: CASSLSDTGNEQYF.

The chain recombines TRBV30 with TRBJ2-3, with 9 bases fitting TRBD2. V lost 3 bases to trimming and J lost 0 bases; unmatched junction nucleotides: 10. The germline V gene has CDR1 GTSNPN and CDR2 SVGIG (reference sequence). The CDR3 contains 17 residues. The CDR3: CAWRWLAGSLSTDTQYF. CDR3 DNA sequence: TGTGCCTGGAGGTGGCTAGCGGGGAGCTTAAGCACAGATACGCAGTATTTT.

The rearrangement uses TRBV30 and TRBJ1-1, with D hard to call. In germline, CDR1 is GTSNPN, CDR2 SVGIG (reference sequence). CDR3 length: 13 amino acids. The V end lost 0 bases, the J end lost 0 bases, and 5 bases lay between the germline ends. The CDR3: CAWSVSLNTEAFF. CDR3 nucleotide sequence: TGTGCCTGGAGTGTATCGTTGAACACTGAAGCTTTCTTT. The variable domain in full, with the rest retrieved from reference TRBV30 and TRBJ1-1, is SQTIHQWPATLVQPVGSPLSLECTVEGTSNPNLYWYRQAAGRGLQLLFYSVGIGQISSEVPQNLSASRPQDRQFILSSKKLLLSDSGFYLCAWSVSLNTEAFFGQGTRLTVV.

The gene calls are TRBV18 and TRBJ1-1; D gene unclear. Germline CDR1 reads KGHSH; CDR2 reads LQKENI. V was cut by 1 base and J by 2 bases, with 5 bases left in between. The CDR3 covers 13 residues. The CDR3 spells CASSPLGNTEAFF. The CDR3 nucleotides read TGTGCCAGCTCACCACTGGGCAACACTGAAGCTTTCTTT.

CDR3 residues: CASSYRGLDGYTF. The CDR3 DNA reads TGTGCCAGCAGTTACAGAGGGTTGGATGGCTACACCTTC. The chain has TRBV6-6 and TRBJ1-2; D is uncertain. The length of the CDR3 is 13 residues. Germline loops: CDR1 MNHNY, CDR2 SVGAGI (reference sequence). Trimming removed 2 bases at V and 6 bases at J, with 10 bases between.

V and J are TRBV7-8 and TRBJ1-1; D might be TRBD1 (5 bases). V was pared by 2 bases and J by 0 bases, with 13 bases between. From germline, CDR1 is SGHVS and CDR2 FQNEAQ. This CDR3 has 16 residues. CDR3 sequence reads: CASSLIKTDLNTEAFF. CDR3 bases: TGTGCCAGCAGCTTAATTAAGACAGACCTGAACACTGAAGCTTTCTTT.

CDR3 residues: CASSLWGPGGPTNTGELFF. As DNA, the CDR3 is TGCGCCAGCAGCTTGTGGGGGCCCGGGGGGCCAACTAACACCGGGGAGCTGTTTTTT. This chain uses TRBV5-1 with TRBJ2-2; perhaps TRBD2 as D (7 bases). CDR3 size: 19 residues. CDR1 is SGHRS and CDR2 is YFSETQ in the germline V gene. Deletions cut 1 base from V and 2 bases from J, with 21 bases between. The full variable domain, in which reference TRBV5-1 and TRBJ2-2 provide the parts outside the CDR3, is KAGVTQTPRYLIKTRGQQVTLSCSPISGHRSVSWYQQTPGQGLQFLFEYFSETQRNKGNFPGRFSGRQFSNSRSEMNVSTLELGDSALYLCASSLWGPGGPTNTGELFFGEGSRLTVL.

The chain couples TRBV11-2 to TRBJ1-2, with a tentative D call TRBD1 (6 bases). Germline CDR1 is SGHAT and CDR2 is FQNNGV. CDR3 length: 16 amino acids. Trimming shortened V by 5 bases and J by 0 bases, and 16 bases separated the two germline ends. CDR3: CASSIHPDRTNYGYTF. CDR3 nucleotide sequence: TGTGCCAGCAGCATTCACCCGGACAGAACTAACTATGGCTACACCTTC.

This clone was counted only a few times. The chain links TRBV4-2 to TRBJ1-5, with D possibly matching TRBD1 (5 bases). Deletions cut 5 bases from V and 1 base from J, with 15 bases between. CDR1 and CDR2 from the germline V gene are LGHNA and YNFKEQ. The length of the CDR3 is 16 residues. The CDR3 sequence is CASSYLAGGSNQPQHF. The CDR3 DNA reads TGTGCCAGCAGCTACCTCGCCGGGGGGAGCAATCAGCCCCAGCATTTT.

In DNA form, the CDR3 reads TGTGCCAGCTCACCAACAGGGGATGGGGCCAACGTCCTGACTTTC. It encodes CASSPTGDGANVLTF. The gene calls are TRBV18 and TRBJ2-6; 7 bases align to TRBD1. V was clipped by 2 bases and J by 3 bases; unmatched bases: 1. Germline V gene data show CDR1 as KGHSH and CDR2 as LQKENI. The CDR3 totals 15 residues. Together with reference TRBV18 and TRBJ2-6, the CDR3 gives the full variable domain: NAGVMQNPRHLVRRRGQEARLRCSPMKGHSHVYWYRQLPEEGLKFMVYLQKENIIDESGMPKERFSAEFPKEGPSILRIQQVVRGDSAAYFCASSPTGDGANVLTFGAGSRLTVL.

The DNA of the CDR3 is TGTGCCAGCAGCCTAATGGGACAGTTGGCAGATACGCAGTATTTT. Translated, it gives CASSLMGQLADTQYF. The chain couples TRBV9 to TRBJ2-3; 7 bases are shared with TRBD1. J gave up 4 bases and V 4 bases, and 9 bases lay outside the gene matches. The length of the CDR3 is 15 residues. The germline V gene encodes CDR1 SGDLS and CDR2 YYNGEE.

The genes are TRBV7-9 and TRBJ1-2; 10 bases agree with TRBD1. The J segment lost 4 bases and the V segment lost 4 bases, leaving 9 bases of the junction unmatched. This CDR3 contains 16 residues. Germline CDR1 is SEHNR and CDR2 is FQNEAQ (reference sequence). The chain's CDR3 is CASSSDGTGALYGYTF. The CDR3 coding sequence is TGTGCCAGCAGCTCAGACGGGACAGGGGCGCTCTATGGCTACACCTTC.

This chain connects TRBV5-4 to TRBJ2-4, with TRBD1 identical over 9 bases. Germline loops: CDR1 SGHNT, CDR2 YYREEE (reference sequence). Trimming removed 3 bases from V and 3 bases from J; junction bases left unmatched: 13. The CDR3 sequence is 18 residues long. The CDR3 region is CASSSLGAGTGNKNIQYF. Written as DNA, the CDR3 is TGTGCCAGCAGCTCGTTGGGCGCCGGGACAGGGAACAAAAACATTCAGTACTTC.

The CDR3 DNA follows: TGTGCCAGCAGCAAGGGTCCTGGGACAACAGATGAGCAGTTCTTC. It codes for CASSKGPGTTDEQFF. The genes are TRBV7-9 and TRBJ2-1, with D tentatively TRBD1 (6 bases). CDR3 size: 15 residues. V was clipped by 5 bases and J by 8 bases, with 19 bases between them. The V gene's germline CDR1 is SEHNR and CDR2 FQNEAQ (reference sequence).

V gene TRBV5-8 combines with J gene TRBJ2-1, with 8 positions matching TRBD2. From germline, CDR1 is SGHTS and CDR2 YDEGEE. The junction had 9 bases not matched to a gene; V was cut back by 4 bases and J by 0 bases. This CDR3 is 17 amino acids long. The CDR3 coding sequence is TGTGCCAGCAGCCAAACCGGACTAGCCGTCTCCTACAATGAGCAGTTCTTC. It is translated as CASSQTGLAVSYNEQFF.